The 8 T cell receptor beta chains presented below share a single source sample, sequenced in a study of OX40 agonist ivuxolimab in advanced cancers. Clones were sequenced by immunoSEQ multiplex PCR, and TCRdb holds only the in-frame ones, with some missing. The data hold roughly 75,000 clones, with 70% to 90% observed a single time. The sequencing here drew on CD4+ or CD8+ T cells sorted from blood, taken in a trial of the OX40 agonist ivuxolimab. The receptors come from an adult with an advanced solid tumor such as melanoma, head and neck, liver or kidney cancer.

The rearrangement joins TRBV6-5 to TRBJ1-3; 7 bases are a match to TRBD1. The trim removed 6 bases at V and 0 bases at J, leaving 2 bases unmatched. Germline V CDR1 and CDR2: MNHEY, SVGAGI. This CDR3 is 14 amino acids long. The CDR3 reads CASRGQLSGNTIYF. CDR3 DNA: TGTGCCAGCAGGGGACAGCTCTCTGGAAACACCATATATTTT.

The chain carries TRBV6-5 and TRBJ2-5, with D possibly being TRBD2 (6 bases). V gave up 7 bases and J gave up 0 bases, with 15 bases separating them. The germline gives CDR1 MNHEY, CDR2 SVGAGI. The CDR3 runs to 15 residues. The CDR3, as DNA: TGTGCCAGCACTTCGGGAGTGGGCCACCAAGAGACCCAGTACTTC. It encodes CASTSGVGHQETQYF.

The rearrangement uses TRBV20-1 and TRBJ1-2; unclear D gene. In germline, CDR1 is DFQATT, CDR2 SNEGSKA (reference sequence). The CDR3 sequence is 11 residues long. The V end was cut by 0 bases, the J end by 8 bases, with 7 bases between. DNA of the CDR3: TGCAGTGCTAGAGATCCGGGCGGCTACACCTTC. The encoded protein is CSARDPGGYTF.

The rearrangement joins TRBV18 to TRBJ1-4; D gene uncertain. The CDR3 covers 14 residues. Germline V gives CDR1 KGHSH, CDR2 LQKENI. Deletions cut 3 bases from V and 0 bases from J, with 5 bases between. The CDR3 is CASSPGATNEKLFF. DNA for the CDR3: TGTGCCAGCTCACCTGGAGCAACTAATGAAAAACTGTTTTTT. Using reference TRBV18 and TRBJ1-4 for the parts outside the CDR3, the full variable domain is NAGVMQNPRHLVRRRGQEARLRCSPMKGHSHVYWYRQLPEEGLKFMVYLQKENIIDESGMPKERFSAEFPKEGPSILRIQQVVRGDSAAYFCASSPGATNEKLFFGSGTQLSVL.

V and J are TRBV7-9 and TRBJ2-1; D gene ambiguous. V was trimmed by 4 bases and J by 8 bases, leaving 3 bases between them. The germline V gene encodes CDR1 SEHNR and CDR2 FQNEAQ (reference sequence). This CDR3 spans 10 amino acids. The CDR3 spells CASSSYEQFF. Here the CDR3 DNA reads TGTGCCAGCAGCTCCTATGAGCAGTTCTTC.

The chain uses TRBV7-3 and TRBJ2-1, with D tentatively TRBD2 (6 bases). Trimming removed 5 bases at V and 8 bases at J, with 19 bases between. The CDR3 runs 15 residues. Germline CDR1 SGHTA, CDR2 FQGTGA. The CDR3, as DNA: TGTGCCAGCAGCAGTACCGGGACTTCAGGAGATGAGCAGTTCTTC. Translating it yields CASSSTGTSGDEQFF.

This sequence joins TRBV5-4 and TRBJ2-3; D might be TRBD2 (6 bases). The CDR3 spans 16 residues. Trimming took off 5 bases at V and 4 bases at J, with 20 bases between the two ends. CDR1 and CDR2 (germline): SGHNT, YYREEE (reference sequence). CDR3 coding DNA: TGTGCCAGCAGAAAGAAGGTTGCCGGGAGTGCAGATACGCAGTATTTT. Amino acid sequence: CASRKKVAGSADTQYF.

This chain connects TRBV7-9 to TRBJ1-2, with 9 bases identical to TRBD1. The CDR3 is 13 residues long. V dropped 3 bases and J dropped 10; count of bases not matched to a gene: 6. From germline, CDR1 is SEHNR and CDR2 FQNEAQ (reference sequence). This chain's CDR3 is CASSFGDRVAYTF. For the CDR3, the DNA is TGTGCCAGCAGCTTCGGGGACAGGGTAGCCTACACCTTC. Complete variable domain (other parts from reference TRBV7-9 and TRBJ1-2): DTGVSQNPRHKITKRGQNVTFRCDPISEHNRLYWYRQTLGQGPEFLTYFQNEAQLEKSRLLSDRFSAERPKGSFSTLEIQRTEQGDSAMYLCASSFGDRVAYTFGSGTRLTVV.